The rows below give T cell receptor beta chains drawn from one sample of a study of T cell responses to AZD1222 COVID-19 vaccine. Clones were sequenced by immunoSEQ multiplex PCR, and TCRdb holds only the in-frame ones, with some missing. The sample yields some 180,000 clones, 90% to 95% seen once. Sequenced here: peripheral blood, sampled 28 days after the second AZD1222 dose. These TCRs come from an adult who received the AZD1222 COVID-19 vaccine. Both conserved end residues are part of each CDR3.

>TRBV9|TRBJ1-3
CASSVEAGGGNTIYF
>TRBV3-1/TRBV3-2|TRBJ1-1
CASSQVPGWGTEAFF
>TRBV5-4|TRBJ1-2
CASSLAGTGNLVGYTF
>TRBV28|TRBJ1-2
CASSPTTGRNYGYTF
>TRBV27|TRBJ2-7
CASSPYLAGPYEQYF
>TRBV6-1|TRBJ1-5
CASSDRGPGMGNQPQHF
>TRBV28|TRBJ1-3
CASSPDIALTIYF
>TRBV2|TRBJ1-1
CASTRQSDTEAFF
>TRBV4-3|TRBJ1-3
CASSQYLGSGNTIYF
>TRBV28|TRBJ1-2
CASRRNYGYTF
>TRBV15|TRBJ1-4
CATSRGQTPGEKLFF
>TRBV6-5|TRBJ1-6
CASGPNSPLHF
>TRBV7-2|TRBJ2-7
CASSFGLAISYEQYF
>TRBV6-2/TRBV6-3|TRBJ1-6
CASSQAENSPLHF
>TRBV19|TRBJ2-7
CASRVGNEQYF
>TRBV6-1|TRBJ1-5
CATTEQGISNQPQHF